This note documents a single T cell receptor (beta chain) sequence. Its target is unknown. This entry belongs to a study of T-cell reconstitution after alpha-beta-depleted transplantation in children. During its preparation, the TCRbeta library received unique molecular identifiers. TCRdb re-called the PCR reads with MiXCR, one entry per CDR3 protein. The table lists about 100,000 distinct CDR3 sequences, less than 6% of them singletons. Findings and caveats of the study: Alpha-beta T cells present about two months after transplant were reported to originate from several hundred expanded graft clones.

Material: PBMCs, mostly from graft donor cells, obtained 60 days after TCRalphabeta/CD19-depleted stem cell transplant. This sequence originates from a female patient aged 2-9 years who had a stem cell transplant for Fanconi anemia, so the T cells may come from the graft donor.

The CDR3 loop is CASSRVMSGRTETQYF. The CDR3 bases are TGTGCCAGCAGTAGGGTAATGAGCGGGAGGACAGAGACCCAGTACTTC. V and J are TRBV6-1 and TRBJ2-5, with 9 positions matching TRBD2. Unmatched junction bases numbered 11, after V lost 5 bases and J lost 4 bases. Germline V gives CDR1 MNHNS, CDR2 SASEGT. There are 16 residues in the CDR3.